Shown below are 5 T cell receptor beta chains from a single sample sequenced in a study of shared clonotypes between healthy human individuals. Measured with immunoSEQ multiplex PCR; TCRdb has only the in-frame clones, and not every one. This repertoire shows more than 2 million clones, 90% to 95% found once; its top ten account for about 1.6%. Naive CD8 cells lacked CD45RO, underwent positive selection for CCR7 and left out terminally differentiated effector memory CD45RA+ cells. The specimen was naive CD8+ T cells from PBMCs. Receptors were obtained from a man aged 18 to 30 in good health. Some clones in this sample may be carry-over from other donors' samples.

The rearrangement uses TRBV27 and TRBJ2-5; the D gene is possibly TRBD1 (6 bases). Trimming took off 0 bases at V and 6 bases at J, with 11 bases between the two ends. CDR3 length: 14 residues. Per the germline V gene, CDR1 is MNHEY and CDR2 is SMNVEV (reference sequence). The CDR3 loop reads CASSLSQGTKTQYF. The CDR3 DNA reads as TGTGCCAGCAGTTTATCACAGGGTACGAAGACCCAGTACTTC.

The chain has TRBV4-1 and TRBJ2-5; D might be TRBD2 (6 bases). The CDR3 covers 17 residues. From germline, CDR1 is MGHRA and CDR2 YSYEKL. Trimming pared 0 bases from V and 5 bases from J, leaving 19 bases between. The CDR3 nucleotides are TGCGCCAGCAGCCAAGAGCCGACTAGAGTGGGGACGGAGACCCAGTACTTC. It encodes CASSQEPTRVGTETQYF.

This clone was observed once. V usage is TRBV28 and J usage is TRBJ2-7, with TRBD2 identical over 12 bases. CDR1 and CDR2 (germline): MDHEN, SYDVKM. V gave up 6 bases and J gave up 5 bases; unmatched junction bases: 11. The CDR3 is 16 residues long. The DNA of the CDR3 is TGTGCCAGCAGCCCCCGAGGGCTAGCGGGAGGGCACGAGCAGTACTTC. This encodes CASSPRGLAGGHEQYF. Drawing the rest from reference TRBV28 and TRBJ2-7, the complete variable domain is DVKVTQSSRYLVKRTGEKVFLECVQDMDHENMFWYRQDPGLGLRLIYFSYDVKMKEKGDIPEGYSVSREKKERFSLILESASTNQTSMYLCASSPRGLAGGHEQYFGPGTRLTVT.

Details on this clone: Within the sample, other DNA sequences also encode this same CDR3. This sequence joins TRBV5-6 and TRBJ1-1; D is uncertain. This CDR3 region has 13 residues. Per the germline V gene, CDR1 is SGHDT and CDR2 is YYEEEE. The V end was cut by 0 bases, the J end by 0 bases, with 3 bases between. CDR3 amino acids: CASSLGMNTEAFF. In DNA form, the CDR3 reads TGTGCCAGCAGCTTGGGTATGAACACTGAAGCTTTCTTT. The entire variable domain, with the rest obtained from reference TRBV5-6 and TRBJ1-1, is as follows: DAGVTQSPTHLIKTRGQQVTLRCSPKSGHDTVSWYQQALGQGPQFIFQYYEEEERQRGNFPDRFSGHQFPNYSSELNVNALLLGDSALYLCASSLGMNTEAFFGQGTRLTVV.

This clone was seen just once. V is TRBV7-2 and J is TRBJ2-1; unclear D gene. Deletions cut 7 bases from V and 3 bases from J, with 7 bases between. Germline V lookup: CDR1 SGHTA, CDR2 FQGNSA. CDR3 length: 12 amino acids. CDR3 bases: TGTGCCAGCAACCCTCTCTACAATGAGCAGTTCTTC. It yields the protein CASNPLYNEQFF.